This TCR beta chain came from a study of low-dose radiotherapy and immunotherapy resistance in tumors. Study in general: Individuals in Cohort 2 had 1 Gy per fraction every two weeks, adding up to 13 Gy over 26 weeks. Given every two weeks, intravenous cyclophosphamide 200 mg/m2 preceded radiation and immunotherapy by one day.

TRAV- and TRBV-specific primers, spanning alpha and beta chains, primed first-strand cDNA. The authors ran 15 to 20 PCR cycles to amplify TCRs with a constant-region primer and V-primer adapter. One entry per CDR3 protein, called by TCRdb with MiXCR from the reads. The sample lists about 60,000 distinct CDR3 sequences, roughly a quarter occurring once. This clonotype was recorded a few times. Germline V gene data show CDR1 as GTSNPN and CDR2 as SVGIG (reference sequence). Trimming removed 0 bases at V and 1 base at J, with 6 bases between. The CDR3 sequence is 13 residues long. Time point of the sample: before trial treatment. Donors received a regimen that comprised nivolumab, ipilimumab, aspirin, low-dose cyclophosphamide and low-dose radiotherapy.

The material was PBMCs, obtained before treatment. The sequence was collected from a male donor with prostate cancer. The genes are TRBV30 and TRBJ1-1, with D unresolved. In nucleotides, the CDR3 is TGTGCCTGGAGTGTAAGGCGGAACACTGAAGCTTTCTTT. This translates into CAWSVRRNTEAFF.